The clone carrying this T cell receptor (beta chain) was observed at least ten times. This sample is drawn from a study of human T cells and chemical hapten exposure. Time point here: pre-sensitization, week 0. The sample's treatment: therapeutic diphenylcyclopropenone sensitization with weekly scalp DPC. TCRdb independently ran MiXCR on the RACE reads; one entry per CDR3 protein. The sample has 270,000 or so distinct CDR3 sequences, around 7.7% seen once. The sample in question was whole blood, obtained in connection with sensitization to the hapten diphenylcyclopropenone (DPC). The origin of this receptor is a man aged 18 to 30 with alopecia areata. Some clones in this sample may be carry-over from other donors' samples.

The CDR3 bases are TGCGCCAGCAGCCAAGGGATCCAAGAGACCCAGTACTTC. Encoded protein: CASSQGIQETQYF. This chain joins TRBV4-1 and TRBJ2-5; D ambiguous. CDR1 is MGHRA and CDR2 is YSYEKL in the germline V gene. Deletions cut 1 base from V and 1 base from J, with 4 bases between. This CDR3 is 13 amino acids long.